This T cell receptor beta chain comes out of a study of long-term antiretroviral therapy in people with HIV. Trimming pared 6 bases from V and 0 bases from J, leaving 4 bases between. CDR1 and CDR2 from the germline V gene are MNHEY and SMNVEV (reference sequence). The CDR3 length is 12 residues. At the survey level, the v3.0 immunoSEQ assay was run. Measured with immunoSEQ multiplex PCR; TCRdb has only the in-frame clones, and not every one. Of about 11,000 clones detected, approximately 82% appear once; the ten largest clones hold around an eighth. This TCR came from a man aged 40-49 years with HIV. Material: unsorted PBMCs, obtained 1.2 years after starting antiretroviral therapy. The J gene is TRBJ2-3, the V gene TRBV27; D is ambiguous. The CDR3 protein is CASRTSTDTQYF. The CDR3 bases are TGTGCCAGCAGGACGAGCACAGATACGCAGTATTTT.